This TCR beta chain was sequenced during a study of a mutant IDH1 vaccine in newly diagnosed glioma. Across the study: The initiation of vaccination occurred 4-6 weeks after radiotherapy alone, or with temozolomide cycles.

Concerning this clone: The antigen remains undetermined.

Profiled with immunoSEQ multiplex PCR; TCRdb holds only in-frame clones, not every one. This repertoire shows over 45,000 clones, over 70% found once; its top ten account for 6.2%. This CDR3 spans 14 amino acids. Trimming stripped 3 bases from V and 3 bases from J, with 9 bases between. Germline V gene lookup returns CDR1 SGHVS and CDR2 FNYEAQ. Time point: week 23, last vaccination. Topical imiquimod accompanied each vaccine dose, which consisted of 300 ug of mutant IDH1 20-mer peptide. New WHO grade 3 or 4 IDH1-mutant, ATRX-lost astrocytomas were present in all donors. The receptor was derived from a man in his forties with glioma. V gene TRBV7-6 combines with J gene TRBJ1-3; D remains ambiguous. This specimen was PBMCs, taken from a glioma patient whose treatment included an IDH1 peptide vaccine. The CDR3 protein is CASSFSGGGNTIYF. The CDR3 DNA follows: TGTGCCAGCAGCTTTAGTGGTGGTGGAAACACCATATATTTT.